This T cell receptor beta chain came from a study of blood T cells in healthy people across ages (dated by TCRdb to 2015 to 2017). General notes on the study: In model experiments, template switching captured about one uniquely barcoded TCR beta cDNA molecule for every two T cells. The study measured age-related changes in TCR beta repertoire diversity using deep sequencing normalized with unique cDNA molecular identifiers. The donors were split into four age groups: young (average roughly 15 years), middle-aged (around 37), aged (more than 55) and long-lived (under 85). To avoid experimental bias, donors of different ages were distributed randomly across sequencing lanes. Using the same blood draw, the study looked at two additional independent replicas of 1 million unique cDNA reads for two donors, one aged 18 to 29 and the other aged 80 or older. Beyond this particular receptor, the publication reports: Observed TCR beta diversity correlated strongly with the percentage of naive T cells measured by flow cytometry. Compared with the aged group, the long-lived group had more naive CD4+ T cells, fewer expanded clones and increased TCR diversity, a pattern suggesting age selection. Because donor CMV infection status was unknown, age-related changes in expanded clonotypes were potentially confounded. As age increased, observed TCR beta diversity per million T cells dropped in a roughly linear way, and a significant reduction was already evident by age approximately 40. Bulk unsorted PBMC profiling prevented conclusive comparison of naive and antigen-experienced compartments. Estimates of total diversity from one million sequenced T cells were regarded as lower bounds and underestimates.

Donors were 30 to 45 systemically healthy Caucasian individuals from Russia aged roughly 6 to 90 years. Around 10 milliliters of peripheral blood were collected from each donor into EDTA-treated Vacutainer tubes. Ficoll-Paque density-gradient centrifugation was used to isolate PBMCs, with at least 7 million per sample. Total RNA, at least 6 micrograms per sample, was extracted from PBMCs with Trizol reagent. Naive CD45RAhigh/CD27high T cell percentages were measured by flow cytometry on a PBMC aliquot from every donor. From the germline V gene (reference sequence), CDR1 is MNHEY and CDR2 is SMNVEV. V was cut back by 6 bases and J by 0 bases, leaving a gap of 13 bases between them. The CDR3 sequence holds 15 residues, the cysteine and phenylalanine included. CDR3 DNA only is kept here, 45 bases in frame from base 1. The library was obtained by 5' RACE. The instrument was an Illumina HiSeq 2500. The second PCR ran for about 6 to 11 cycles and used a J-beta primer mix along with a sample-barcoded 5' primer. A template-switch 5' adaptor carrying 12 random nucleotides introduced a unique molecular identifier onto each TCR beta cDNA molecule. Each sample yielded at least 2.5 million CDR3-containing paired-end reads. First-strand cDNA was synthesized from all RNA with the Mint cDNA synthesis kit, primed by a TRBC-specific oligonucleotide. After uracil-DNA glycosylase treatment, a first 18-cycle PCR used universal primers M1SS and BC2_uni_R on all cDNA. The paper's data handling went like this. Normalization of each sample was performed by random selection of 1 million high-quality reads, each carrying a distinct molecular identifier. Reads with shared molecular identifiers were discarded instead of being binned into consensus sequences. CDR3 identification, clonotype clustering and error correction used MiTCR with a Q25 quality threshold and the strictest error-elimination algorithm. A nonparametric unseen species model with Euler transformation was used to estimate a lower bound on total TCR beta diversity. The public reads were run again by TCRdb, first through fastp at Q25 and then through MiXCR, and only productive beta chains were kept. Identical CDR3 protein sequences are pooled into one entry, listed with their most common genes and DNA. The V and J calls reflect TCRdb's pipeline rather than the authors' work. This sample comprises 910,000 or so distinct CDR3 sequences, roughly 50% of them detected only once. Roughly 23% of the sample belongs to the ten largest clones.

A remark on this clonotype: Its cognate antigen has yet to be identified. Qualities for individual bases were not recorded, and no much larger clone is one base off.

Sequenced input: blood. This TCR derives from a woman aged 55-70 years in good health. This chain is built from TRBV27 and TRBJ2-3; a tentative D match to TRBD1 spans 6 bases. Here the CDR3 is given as CASRKGQFSTDTQYF. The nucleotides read TGTGCCAGCAGGAAAGGACAGTTTAGCACAGATACGCAGTATTTT.